These T cell receptor beta chains were read from a single sample in a study of vaccination and CD4 T cells after COVID-19. Their antigens are not known. TCRdb independently ran MiXCR on the PCR reads; one entry per CDR3 protein. The profile covers 22,000 or so distinct CDR3 sequences, with 32% appearing a single time and roughly an eighth taken by the ten largest. Sequences were obtained from cultured CD4+ T cells from blood. These receptors all stem from a human donor with COVID-19. CDR3s leave out the opening cysteine and the closing phenylalanine or tryptophan. Clone size is given for some rows only: seen once, a few or many times, or a class if the clone is expanded.

large	12	TRBJ1-2	TRBV2	ASSGDTGIYGYT
few	12	TRBJ1-5	TRBV18	ASSPGRGNQPQH
NA	13	TRBJ1-1	TRBV15	ATSRDRDTYTEAF
NA	12	TRBJ2-4	TRBV19	ARDRGWSKNIQY
NA	10	TRBJ2-1	TRBV20-1	SGGGGRHEQF
few	11	TRBJ2-5	TRBV6-1	ASSEAARETQY
NA	13	TRBJ2-4	TRBV6-1	ASRARLAAKNIQY
NA	11	TRBJ1-5	TRBV7-7	ASSLGPNQPQH
NA	13	TRBJ1-2	TRBV19	ASSILGTVNYGYT
few	12	TRBJ1-5	TRBV5-8	ASRRQGYNQPQH
few	14	TRBJ2-5	TRBV6-5	ASSLFGATTGETQY
NA	12	TRBJ1-1	TRBV28	ASSPNRVGTEAF
few	11	TRBJ2-7	TRBV6-1	ASSQTEDREQY
few	16	TRBJ1-5	TRBV6-1	ASSEAISYRPRNQPQH
few	13	TRBJ1-3	TRBV6-1	ASSATQGTGNTIY
few	14	TRBJ2-4	TRBV10-1	ASSEQQGIAKNIQY
few	12	TRBJ2-1	TRBV7-9	ASSLMGTDNEQF
NA	12	TRBJ1-1	TRBV6-1	ASSVGGRNTEAF
NA	12	TRBJ2-2	TRBV7-9	ASSLSVNTGELF
few	9	TRBJ1-2	TRBV20-1	SENGVGGYT
NA	12	TRBJ2-5	TRBV18	ASSTNRPLATQY
NA	12	TRBJ1-2	TRBV15	ATSRDRANYGYT
NA	12	TRBJ1-1	TRBV12-3/TRBV12-4	ASSYSGGNTEAF
NA	9	TRBJ2-7	TRBV20-1	SARFRDEQY
NA	13	TRBJ2-2	TRBV12-3/TRBV12-4	ASSLVNQRAGELF
few	11	TRBJ2-7	TRBV20-1	SVHRGPTYEQY
few	13	TRBJ1-5	TRBV7-2	ASSRTSIGNQPQH
NA	13	TRBJ2-3	TRBV5-1	ASSFSGTAGDTQY
few	12	TRBJ1-2	TRBV6-5	ASSYRGFGYGYT
few	14	TRBJ1-5	TRBV30	AWSNQGPGKMRPQH
few	15	TRBJ2-4	TRBV18	ASSPPSGRGPGDIQY
NA	13	TRBJ1-1	TRBV12-3/TRBV12-4	ASSSPGTGTSEAF
NA	12	TRBJ2-5	TRBV7-9	ASSSDRVGETQY
once	12	TRBJ2-1	TRBV11-3	ASSLGPSYNEQF
NA	13	TRBJ1-1	TRBV4-2	ASSQAGTGGTEAF
NA	15	TRBJ2-2	TRBV5-1	ASSSRRGQGNTGELF
NA	12	TRBJ1-5	TRBV5-4	ASSLGTGNQPQH
NA	13	TRBJ1-1	TRBV7-2	ASTFDRRTNTEAF
NA	10	TRBJ2-5	TRBV20-1	SARDSQETQY
medium-sized	11	TRBJ2-2	TRBV24-1	ATSDLRGGKLF